This T cell receptor beta chain was documented in a study of PD-1 blockade in classical Hodgkin lymphoma. The time point was: cycle 4 day 1 (C4D1), after more than 5 weeks of nivolumab. There was relapse after autologous stem cell transplantation in every patient, and there was variation in brentuximab vedotin exposure. General observations from the study: Newly diagnosed patients had baseline TCR diversity that was reportedly lower than that of healthy donors. Significant TCR diversity gains by C4D1 occurred in CD4+ but not CD8+ cells.

Method: immunoSEQ multiplex PCR; TCRdb's copy keeps in-frame clones and lacks some. The sample contains 40,000 to 55,000 clones, approximately 80% of which appear only once. This clone was seen only a few times. The antigen is undetermined. V was clipped by 4 bases and J by 0 bases, with 16 bases between them. CDR3 length: 17 residues. Germline V gene lookup returns CDR1 SGHNT and CDR2 YENEEA. This clonotype was obtained from a human donor with classical Hodgkin lymphoma. V and J are TRBV11-3 and TRBJ1-3; TRBD1 might be the D (6 bases). Sequenced here: peripheral blood mononuclear cells (PBMCs), sampled before the fourth cycle of nivolumab. This CDR3 reads CASSSRPGTFSGNTIYF. The CDR3 nucleotides are TGTGCCAGCAGCTCCCGGCCCGGGACATTCTCTGGAAACACCATATATTTT. Full variable domain (missing parts from reference TRBV11-3 and TRBJ1-3): EAGVVQSPRYKIIEKKQPVAFWCNPISGHNTLYWYLQNLGQGPELLIRYENEEAVDDSQLPKDRFSAERLKGVDSTLKIQPAELGDSAVYLCASSSRPGTFSGNTIYFGEGSWLTVV.